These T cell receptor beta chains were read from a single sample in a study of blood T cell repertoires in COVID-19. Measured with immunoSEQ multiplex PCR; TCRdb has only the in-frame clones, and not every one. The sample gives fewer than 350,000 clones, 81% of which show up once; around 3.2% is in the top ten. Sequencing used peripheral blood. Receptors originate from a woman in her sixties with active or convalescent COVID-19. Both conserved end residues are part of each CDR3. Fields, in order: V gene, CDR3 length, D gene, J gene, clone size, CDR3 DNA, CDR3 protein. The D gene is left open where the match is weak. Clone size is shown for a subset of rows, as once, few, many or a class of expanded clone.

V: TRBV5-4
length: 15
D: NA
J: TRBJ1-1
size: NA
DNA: TGTGCCAGCAGTCAAACCAGGGTGAGGAACACTGAAGCTTTCTTT
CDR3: CASSQTRVRNTEAFF

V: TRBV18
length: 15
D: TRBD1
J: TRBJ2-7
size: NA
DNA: TGTGCCAGCTCACCACTAGGGGGCAGGGGATACGAGCAGTACTTC
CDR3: CASSPLGGRGYEQYF

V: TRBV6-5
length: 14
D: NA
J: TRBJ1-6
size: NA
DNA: TGTGCCAGCAGTTACGAGGGTGGTAATTCACCCCTCCACTTT
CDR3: CASSYEGGNSPLHF

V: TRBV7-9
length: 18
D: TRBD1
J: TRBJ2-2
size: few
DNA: TGTGCCAGCAGCTTAGGGCCGGGACAGGGGGCTACGACCGGGGAGCTGTTTTTT
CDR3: CASSLGPGQGATTGELFF

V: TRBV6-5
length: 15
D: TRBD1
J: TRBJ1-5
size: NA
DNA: TGTGCCAGCAGCCCCCTCAGGGGGAGCAATCAGCCCCAGCATTTT
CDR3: CASSPLRGSNQPQHF

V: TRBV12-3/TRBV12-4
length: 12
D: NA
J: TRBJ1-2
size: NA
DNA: TGTGCCAGCAGTCGGGGAATCTATGGCTACACCTTC
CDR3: CASSRGIYGYTF

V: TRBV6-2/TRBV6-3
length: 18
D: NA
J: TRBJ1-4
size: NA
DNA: TGTGCCAGCAGTTGGGCCACCCATCCAGGTTCGTCTAATGAAAAACTGTTTTTT
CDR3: CASSWATHPGSSNEKLFF

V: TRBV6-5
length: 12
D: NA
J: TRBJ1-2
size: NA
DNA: TGTGCCAGCAGGCGAGGTACCTATGGCTACACCTTC
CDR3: CASRRGTYGYTF

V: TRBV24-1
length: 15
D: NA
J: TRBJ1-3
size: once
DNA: TGTGCCACCTTTGGACAGACCAGCTCTGGAAACACCATATATTTT
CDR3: CATFGQTSSGNTIYF

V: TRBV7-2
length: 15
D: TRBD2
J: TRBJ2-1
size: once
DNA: TGTGCCAGCAGCTTAATCGGGGGGGGCGTAAATGAGCAGTTCTTC
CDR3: CASSLIGGGVNEQFF

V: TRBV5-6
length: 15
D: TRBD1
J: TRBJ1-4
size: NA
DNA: TGTGCCAGCAGCACCACTGACAGGGCGGGTGAAAAACTGTTTTTT
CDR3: CASSTTDRAGEKLFF

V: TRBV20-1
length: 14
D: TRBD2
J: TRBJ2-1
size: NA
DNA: TGCAGTGCTAGTGTGGCGGGGGGGCTCCATGAGCAGTTCTTC
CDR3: CSASVAGGLHEQFF

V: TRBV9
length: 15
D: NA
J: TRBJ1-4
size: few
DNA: TGTGCCAGCAGCGCCGGGGGGGCAACTAATGAAAAACTGTTTTTT
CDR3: CASSAGGATNEKLFF

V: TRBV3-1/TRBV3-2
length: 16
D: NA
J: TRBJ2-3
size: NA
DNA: TGTGCCAGCAGCCAAGCCGGGATTGCTAGCACAGATACGCAGTATTTT
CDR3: CASSQAGIASTDTQYF

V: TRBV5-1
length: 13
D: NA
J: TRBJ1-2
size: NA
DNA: TGCGCCAGCAGCTTGGGCGGGAACTATGGCTACACCTTC
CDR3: CASSLGGNYGYTF

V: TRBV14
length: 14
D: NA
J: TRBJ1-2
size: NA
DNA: TGTGCCAGCAGCCAAGCTCTGGGGGCTGGCGGCTACACCTTC
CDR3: CASSQALGAGGYTF

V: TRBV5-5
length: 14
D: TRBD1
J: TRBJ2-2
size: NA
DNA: TGTGCCAGCAGCTTGGCGACAGGGACCGGGGAGCTGTTTTTT
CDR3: CASSLATGTGELFF

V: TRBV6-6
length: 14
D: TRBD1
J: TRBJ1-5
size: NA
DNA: TGTGCCAGCAGGGGACAGGGGAACAATCAGCCCCAGCATTTT
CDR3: CASRGQGNNQPQHF

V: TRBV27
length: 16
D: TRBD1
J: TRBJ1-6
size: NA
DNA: TGTGCCAGCAGTATTTCGACCGGGACAGGGGACTCACCCCTCCACTTT
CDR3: CASSISTGTGDSPLHF

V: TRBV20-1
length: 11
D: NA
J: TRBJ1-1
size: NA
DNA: TGCAGTGCCAGTGAAGGAGTTGAAGCTTTCTTT
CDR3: CSASEGVEAFF

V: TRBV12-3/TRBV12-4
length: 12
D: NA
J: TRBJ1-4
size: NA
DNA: TGTGCCAGCAGTTTATCAGGGGAAAAACTGTTTTTT
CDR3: CASSLSGEKLFF

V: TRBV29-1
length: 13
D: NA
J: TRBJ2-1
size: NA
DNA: TGCAGCGTCACCCGAAGCATTTCGGGTGAGCAGTTCTTC
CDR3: CSVTRSISGEQFF

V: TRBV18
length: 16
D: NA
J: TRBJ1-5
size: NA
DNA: TGTGCCAGCTCAGAAAGGACAGACTCTAGCAATCAGCCCCAGCATTTT
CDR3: CASSERTDSSNQPQHF

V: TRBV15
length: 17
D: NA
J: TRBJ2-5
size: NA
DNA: TGTGCCACCAGCACCTTAGGAGCGAGTTCGGGCCAAGAGACCCAGTACTTC
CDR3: CATSTLGASSGQETQYF

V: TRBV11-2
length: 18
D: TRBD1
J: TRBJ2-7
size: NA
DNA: TGTGCCAGCAGCTCCCTTAGGGGGGACAGGGGGCTCTTCATCGAGCAGTACTTC
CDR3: CASSSLRGDRGLFIEQYF

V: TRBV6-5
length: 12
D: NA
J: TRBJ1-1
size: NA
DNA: TGTGCCACCTGGACAGTGAACACTGAAGCTTTCTTT
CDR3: CATWTVNTEAFF

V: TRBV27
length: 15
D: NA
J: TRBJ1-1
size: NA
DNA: TGTGCCAGCAGTAATGGGGGGGGGCCTAACACTGAAGCTTTCTTT
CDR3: CASSNGGGPNTEAFF

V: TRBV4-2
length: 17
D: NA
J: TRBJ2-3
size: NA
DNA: TGTGCCAGCAGCCAAGACCCGGGGGGTAAGGGGGCAGATACGCAGTATTTT
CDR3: CASSQDPGGKGADTQYF

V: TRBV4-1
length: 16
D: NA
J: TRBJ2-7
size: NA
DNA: TGCGCCAGCAGCCAAGATGGGGGCGGAATGTACGGCGAGCAGTACTTC
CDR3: CASSQDGGGMYGEQYF

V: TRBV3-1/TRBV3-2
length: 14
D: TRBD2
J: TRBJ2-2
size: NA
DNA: TGTGCCAGCGGGGCTAGCGGGGGAACCGGGGAGCTGTTTTTT
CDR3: CASGASGGTGELFF

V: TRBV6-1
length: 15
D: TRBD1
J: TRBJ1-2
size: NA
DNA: TGTGCCAGCACCCGCGATCATCGGACAGGGACTAGCTACACCTTC
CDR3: CASTRDHRTGTSYTF

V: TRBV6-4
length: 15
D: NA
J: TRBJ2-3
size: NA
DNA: TGTGCCAGCAGTGACTCGTCTCTAGCCCCAGATACGCAGTATTTT
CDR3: CASSDSSLAPDTQYF

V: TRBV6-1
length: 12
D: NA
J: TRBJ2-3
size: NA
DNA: TGTGCCAGCAGTGAATTAGTGGATACGCAGTATTTT
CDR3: CASSELVDTQYF

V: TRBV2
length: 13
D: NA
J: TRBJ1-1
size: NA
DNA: TGTGCCAGCAGTGACTTCTGGAACACTGAAGCTTTCTTT
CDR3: CASSDFWNTEAFF

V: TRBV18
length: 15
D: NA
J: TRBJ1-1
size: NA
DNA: TGTGCCAGCTCACCGGATAGTATAGCGAACACTGAAGCTTTCTTT
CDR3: CASSPDSIANTEAFF

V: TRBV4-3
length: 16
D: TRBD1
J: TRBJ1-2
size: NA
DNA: TGCGCCAGCAGCCAAGATACGACAGGGATCAGCTATGGCTACACCTTC
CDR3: CASSQDTTGISYGYTF

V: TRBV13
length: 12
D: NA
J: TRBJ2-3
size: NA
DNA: TGTGCCAGCAGCTTTATTACAGATACGCAGTATTTT
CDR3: CASSFITDTQYF

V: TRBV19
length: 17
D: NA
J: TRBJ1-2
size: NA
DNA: TGTGCCAGTAGTATCGGGCAGGCCGGATTTACTAGCTATGGCTACACCTTC
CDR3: CASSIGQAGFTSYGYTF

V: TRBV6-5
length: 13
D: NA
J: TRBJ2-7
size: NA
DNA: TGTGCCAGCAGTTCCCCAGCGCGCCACGAGCAGTACTTC
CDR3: CASSSPARHEQYF

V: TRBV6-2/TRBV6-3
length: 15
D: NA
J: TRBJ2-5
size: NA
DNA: TGTGCCAGCAGCCACTATTACAGGGGAGGAGAGACCCAGTACTTC
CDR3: CASSHYYRGGETQYF

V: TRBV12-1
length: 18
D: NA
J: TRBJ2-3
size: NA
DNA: TGTGCCAGCAGCTTTGCATTGCGACAGGGGACTAGCACAGATACGCAGTATTTT
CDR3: CASSFALRQGTSTDTQYF

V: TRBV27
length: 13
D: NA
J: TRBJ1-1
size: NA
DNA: TGTGCCAGCAGTTGGGACGGACTAACTGAAGCTTTCTTT
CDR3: CASSWDGLTEAFF

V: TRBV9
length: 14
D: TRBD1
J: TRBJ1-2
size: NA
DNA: TGTGCCAGCAGCGTTCAGGGGGCACACTATGGCTACACCTTC
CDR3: CASSVQGAHYGYTF

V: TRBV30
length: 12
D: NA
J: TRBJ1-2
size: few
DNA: TGTGCCTGGAGTGTACGACGGAGCGGCTACACCTTC
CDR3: CAWSVRRSGYTF

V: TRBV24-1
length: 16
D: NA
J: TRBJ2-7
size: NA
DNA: TGTGCCACCAGTGATTTGCCACGGGACTTCTCCTACGAGCAGTACTTC
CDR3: CATSDLPRDFSYEQYF

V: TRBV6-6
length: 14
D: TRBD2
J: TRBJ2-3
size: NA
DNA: TGTGCCAGCGGACTTCGGGGGGGGGAAAATACGCAGTATTTT
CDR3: CASGLRGGENTQYF

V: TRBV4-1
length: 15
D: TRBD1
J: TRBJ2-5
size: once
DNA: TGCGCCAGCAGCCAAGGAGACAGGGACCAAGAGACCCAGTACTTC
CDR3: CASSQGDRDQETQYF

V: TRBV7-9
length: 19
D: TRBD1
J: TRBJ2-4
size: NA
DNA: TGTGCCAGCAGCTTAGCGGCCCTGACAGGGGCGGGAGCCAAAAACATTCAGTACTTC
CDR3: CASSLAALTGAGAKNIQYF

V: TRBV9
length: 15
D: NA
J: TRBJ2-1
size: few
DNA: TGTGCCAGCAGCGTATCGGGACACCCTTACAATGAGCAGTTCTTC
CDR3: CASSVSGHPYNEQFF

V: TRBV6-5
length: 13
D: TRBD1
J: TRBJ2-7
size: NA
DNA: TGTGCCAGCGAGCGGGACAGGGGTTACGAGCAGTACTTC
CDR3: CASERDRGYEQYF

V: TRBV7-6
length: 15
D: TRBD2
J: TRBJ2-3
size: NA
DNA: TGTGCCAGCGGGATGCTAGCGGGGGGCACAGATACGCAGTATTTT
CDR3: CASGMLAGGTDTQYF

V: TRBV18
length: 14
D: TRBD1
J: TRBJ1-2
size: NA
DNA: TGTGCCAGCTCTTCGGGACAGGGGGCATCTGGCTACACCTTC
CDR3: CASSSGQGASGYTF

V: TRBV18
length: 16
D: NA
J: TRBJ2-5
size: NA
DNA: TGTGCCAGCTCACCACGCTTGAGATCGTACCAAGAGACCCAGTACTTC
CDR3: CASSPRLRSYQETQYF

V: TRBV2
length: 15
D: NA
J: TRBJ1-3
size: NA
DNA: TGTGCCAGCAGCGTTGAACAGGGCTCTGGAAACACCATATATTTT
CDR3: CASSVEQGSGNTIYF

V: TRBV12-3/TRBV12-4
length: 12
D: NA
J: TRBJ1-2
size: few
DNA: TGTGCCAGCAGTTTGGGCCTGCAAGGCTACACCTTC
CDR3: CASSLGLQGYTF

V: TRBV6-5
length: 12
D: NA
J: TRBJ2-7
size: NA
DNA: TGTGCCAGCAGTTTAGGGGGTCGTGAGCAGTACTTC
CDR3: CASSLGGREQYF

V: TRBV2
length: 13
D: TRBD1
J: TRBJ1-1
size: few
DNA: TGTGCCAGCAGTCAGACAGGGTACACTGAAGCTTTCTTT
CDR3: CASSQTGYTEAFF

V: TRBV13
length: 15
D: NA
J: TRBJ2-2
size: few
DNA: TGTGCCAGCAGCTTAGGCCTGATGGGTCCGGGATCGCTGTTTTTT
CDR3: CASSLGLMGPGSLFF

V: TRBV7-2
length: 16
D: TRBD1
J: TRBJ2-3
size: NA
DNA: TGTGCCAGCAGCCCCTACAGGGGAAGCGGCACAGATACGCAGTATTTT
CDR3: CASSPYRGSGTDTQYF